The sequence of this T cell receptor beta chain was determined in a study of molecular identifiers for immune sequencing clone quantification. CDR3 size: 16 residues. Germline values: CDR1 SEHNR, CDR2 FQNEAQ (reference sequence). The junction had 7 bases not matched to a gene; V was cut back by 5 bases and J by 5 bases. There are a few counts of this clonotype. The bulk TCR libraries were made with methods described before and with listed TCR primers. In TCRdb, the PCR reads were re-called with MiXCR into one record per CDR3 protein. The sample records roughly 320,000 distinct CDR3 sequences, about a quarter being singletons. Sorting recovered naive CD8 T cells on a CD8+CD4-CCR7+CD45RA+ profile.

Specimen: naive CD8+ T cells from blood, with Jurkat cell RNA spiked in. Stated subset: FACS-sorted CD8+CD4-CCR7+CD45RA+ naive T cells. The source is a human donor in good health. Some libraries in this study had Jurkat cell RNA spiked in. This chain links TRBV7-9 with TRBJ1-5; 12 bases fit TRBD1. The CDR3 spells CASSLGTGGYYQPQHF. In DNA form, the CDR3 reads TGTGCCAGCAGCCTTGGGACAGGGGGCTATTATCAGCCCCAGCATTTT.